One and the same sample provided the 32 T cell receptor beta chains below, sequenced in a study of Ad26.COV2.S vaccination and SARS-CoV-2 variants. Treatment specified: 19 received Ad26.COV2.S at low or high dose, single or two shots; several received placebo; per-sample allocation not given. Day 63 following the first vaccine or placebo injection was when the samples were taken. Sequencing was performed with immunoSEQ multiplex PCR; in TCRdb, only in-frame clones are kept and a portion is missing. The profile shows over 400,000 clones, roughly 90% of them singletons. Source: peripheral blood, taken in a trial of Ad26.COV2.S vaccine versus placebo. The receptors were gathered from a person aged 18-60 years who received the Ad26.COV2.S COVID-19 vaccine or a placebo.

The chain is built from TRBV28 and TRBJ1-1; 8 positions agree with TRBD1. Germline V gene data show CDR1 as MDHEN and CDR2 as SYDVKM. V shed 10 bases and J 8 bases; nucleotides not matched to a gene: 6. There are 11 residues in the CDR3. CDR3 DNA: TGTGCCACCTCGGACAGGGACGAAGCTTTCTTT. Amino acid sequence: CATSDRDEAFF.

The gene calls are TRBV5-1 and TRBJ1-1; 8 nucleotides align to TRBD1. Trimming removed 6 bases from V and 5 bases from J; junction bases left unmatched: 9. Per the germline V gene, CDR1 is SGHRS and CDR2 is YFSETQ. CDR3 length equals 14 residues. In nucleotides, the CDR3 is TGCGCCAGCACCCAAAGAAACAGGGGGACTGAAGCTTTCTTT. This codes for CASTQRNRGTEAFF.

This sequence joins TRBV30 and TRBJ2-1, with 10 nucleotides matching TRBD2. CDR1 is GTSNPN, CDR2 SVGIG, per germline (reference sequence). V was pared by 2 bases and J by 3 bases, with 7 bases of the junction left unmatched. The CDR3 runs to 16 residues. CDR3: CAWSTLTSGYYNEQFF. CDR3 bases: TGTGCCTGGAGTACCTTGACTAGCGGGTACTACAATGAGCAGTTCTTC.

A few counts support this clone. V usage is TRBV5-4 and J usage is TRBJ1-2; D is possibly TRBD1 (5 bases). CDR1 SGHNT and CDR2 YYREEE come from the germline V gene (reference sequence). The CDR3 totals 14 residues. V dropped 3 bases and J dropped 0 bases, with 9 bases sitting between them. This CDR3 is CASSWGLANYGYTF. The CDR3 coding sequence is TGTGCCAGCAGCTGGGGACTAGCTAACTATGGCTACACCTTC.

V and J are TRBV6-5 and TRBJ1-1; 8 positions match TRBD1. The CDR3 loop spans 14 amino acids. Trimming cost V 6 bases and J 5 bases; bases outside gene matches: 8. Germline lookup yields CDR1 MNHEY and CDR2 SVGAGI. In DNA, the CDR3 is TGTGCCAGCAGGTTACAGGGGGTAGTAACTGAAGCTTTCTTT. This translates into CASRLQGVVTEAFF.

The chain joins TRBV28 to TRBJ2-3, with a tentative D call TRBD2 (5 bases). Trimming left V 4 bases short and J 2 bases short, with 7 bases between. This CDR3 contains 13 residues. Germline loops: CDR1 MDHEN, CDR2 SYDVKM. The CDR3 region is CASSSGLTDTQYF. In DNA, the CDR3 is TGTGCCAGCAGTTCCGGACTCACAGATACGCAGTATTTT.

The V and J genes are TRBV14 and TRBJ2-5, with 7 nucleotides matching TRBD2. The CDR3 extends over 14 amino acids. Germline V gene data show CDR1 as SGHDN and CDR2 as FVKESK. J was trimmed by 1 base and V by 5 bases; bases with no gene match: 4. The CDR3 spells CASSLSGAQETQYF. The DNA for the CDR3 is TGTGCCAGCAGCTTAAGCGGGGCCCAAGAGACCCAGTACTTC. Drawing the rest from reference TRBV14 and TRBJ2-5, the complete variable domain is EAGVTQFPSHSVIEKGQTVTLRCDPISGHDNLYWYRRVMGKEIKFLLHFVKESKQDESGMPNNRFLAERTGGTYSTLKVQPAELEDSGVYFCASSLSGAQETQYFGPGTRLLVL.

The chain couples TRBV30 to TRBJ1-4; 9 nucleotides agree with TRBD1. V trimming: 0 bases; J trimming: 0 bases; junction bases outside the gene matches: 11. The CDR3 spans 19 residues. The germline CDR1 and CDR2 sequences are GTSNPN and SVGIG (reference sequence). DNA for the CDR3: TGTGCCTGGAGTGTACTATGGACAGGGGAATGGGCAACTAATGAAAAACTGTTTTTT. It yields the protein CAWSVLWTGEWATNEKLFF.

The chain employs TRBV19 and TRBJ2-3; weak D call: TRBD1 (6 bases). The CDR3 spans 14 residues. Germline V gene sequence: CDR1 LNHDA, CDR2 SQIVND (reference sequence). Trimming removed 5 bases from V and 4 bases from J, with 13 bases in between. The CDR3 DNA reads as TGTGCCAGTAGTCGAATCCCAGGGGCAGATACGCAGTATTTT. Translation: CASSRIPGADTQYF.

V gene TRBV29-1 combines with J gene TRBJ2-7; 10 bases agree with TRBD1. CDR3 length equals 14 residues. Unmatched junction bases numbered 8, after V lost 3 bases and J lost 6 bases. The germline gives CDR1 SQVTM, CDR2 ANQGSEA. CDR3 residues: CSVDPGQGPGEQYF. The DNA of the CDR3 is TGCAGCGTTGACCCGGGACAGGGGCCTGGCGAGCAGTACTTC.

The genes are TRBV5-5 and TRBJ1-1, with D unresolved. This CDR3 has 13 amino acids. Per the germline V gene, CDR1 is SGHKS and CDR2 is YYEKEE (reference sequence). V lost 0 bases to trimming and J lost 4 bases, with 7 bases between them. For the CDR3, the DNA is TGTGCCAGCAGCTTGGCCGGCAGCACTGAAGCTTTCTTT. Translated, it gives CASSLAGSTEAFF.

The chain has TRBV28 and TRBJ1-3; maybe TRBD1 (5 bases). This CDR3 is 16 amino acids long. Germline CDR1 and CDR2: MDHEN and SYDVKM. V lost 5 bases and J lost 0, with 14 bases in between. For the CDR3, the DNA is TGTGCCAGCAGTATTATGGGGGATTACTCTGGAAACACCATATATTTT. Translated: CASSIMGDYSGNTIYF.

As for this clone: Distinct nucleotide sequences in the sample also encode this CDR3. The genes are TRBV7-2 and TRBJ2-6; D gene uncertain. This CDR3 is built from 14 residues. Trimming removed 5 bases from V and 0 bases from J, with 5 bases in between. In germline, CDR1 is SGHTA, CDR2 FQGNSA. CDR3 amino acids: CASSADSGANVLTF. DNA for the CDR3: TGTGCCAGCAGCGCCGACTCTGGGGCCAACGTCCTGACTTTC.

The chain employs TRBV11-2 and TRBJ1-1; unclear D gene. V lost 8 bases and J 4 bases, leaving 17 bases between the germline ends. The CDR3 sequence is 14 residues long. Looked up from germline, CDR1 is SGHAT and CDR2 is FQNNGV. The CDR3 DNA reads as TGTGCCAGCGGTCTTAGGGCTGGAGCCACTGAAGCTTTCTTT. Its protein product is CASGLRAGATEAFF.

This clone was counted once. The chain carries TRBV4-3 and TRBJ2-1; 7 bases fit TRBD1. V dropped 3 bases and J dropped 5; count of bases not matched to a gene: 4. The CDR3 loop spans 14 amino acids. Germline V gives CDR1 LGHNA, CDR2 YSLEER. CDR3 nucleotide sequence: TGCGCCAGCAGCCACTACAGGGGCAACAATGAGCAGTTCTTC. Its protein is CASSHYRGNNEQFF.

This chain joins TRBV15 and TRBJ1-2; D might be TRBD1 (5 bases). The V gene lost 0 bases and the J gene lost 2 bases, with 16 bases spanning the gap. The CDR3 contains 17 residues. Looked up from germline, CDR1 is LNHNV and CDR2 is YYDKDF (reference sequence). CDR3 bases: TGTGCCACCAGCAGAGATCCGGGGCCGGGTGGAAACTATGGCTACACCTTC. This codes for CATSRDPGPGGNYGYTF.

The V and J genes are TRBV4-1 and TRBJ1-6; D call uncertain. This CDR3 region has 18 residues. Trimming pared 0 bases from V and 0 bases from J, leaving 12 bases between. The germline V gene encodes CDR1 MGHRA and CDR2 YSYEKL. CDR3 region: CASSQELYPSSYNSPLHF. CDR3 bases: TGCGCCAGCAGCCAAGAGCTCTACCCGAGCTCCTATAATTCACCCCTCCACTTT.

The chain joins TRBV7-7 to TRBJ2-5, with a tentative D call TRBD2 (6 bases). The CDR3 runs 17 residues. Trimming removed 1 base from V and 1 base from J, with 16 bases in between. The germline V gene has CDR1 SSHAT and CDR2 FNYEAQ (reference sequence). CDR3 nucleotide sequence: TGTGCCAGCAGCTTAGGGCCAGGGAGGAGGGCCCAAGAGACCCAGTACTTC. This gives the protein CASSLGPGRRAQETQYF.

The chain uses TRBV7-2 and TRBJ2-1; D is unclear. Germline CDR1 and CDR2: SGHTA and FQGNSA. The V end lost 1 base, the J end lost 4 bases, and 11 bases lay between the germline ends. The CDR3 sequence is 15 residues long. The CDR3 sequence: CASSLEGRVYNEQFF. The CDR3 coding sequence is TGTGCCAGCAGCTTAGAAGGTAGAGTATACAATGAGCAGTTCTTC.

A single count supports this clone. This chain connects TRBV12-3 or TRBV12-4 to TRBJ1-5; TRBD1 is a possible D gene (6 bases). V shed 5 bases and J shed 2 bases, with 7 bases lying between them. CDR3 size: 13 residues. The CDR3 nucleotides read TGTGCCAGCAGTCGGACAGGCAATCAGCCCCAGCATTTT. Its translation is CASSRTGNQPQHF.

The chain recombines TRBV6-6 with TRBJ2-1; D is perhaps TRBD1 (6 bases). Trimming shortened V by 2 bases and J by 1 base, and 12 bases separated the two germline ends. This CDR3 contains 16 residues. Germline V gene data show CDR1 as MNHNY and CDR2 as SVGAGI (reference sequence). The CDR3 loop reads CASSYALGGSYNEQFF. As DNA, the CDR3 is TGTGCCAGCAGTTACGCACTAGGGGGTTCCTACAATGAGCAGTTCTTC.

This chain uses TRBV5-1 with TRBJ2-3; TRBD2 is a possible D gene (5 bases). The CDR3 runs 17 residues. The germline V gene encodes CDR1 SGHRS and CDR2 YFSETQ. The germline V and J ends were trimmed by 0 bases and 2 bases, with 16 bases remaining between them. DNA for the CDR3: TGCGCCAGCAGCTTGGGGGTGACTACTAAAAACACAGATACGCAGTATTTT. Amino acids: CASSLGVTTKNTDTQYF.

CDR3 loop: CASSPSSNLWDTIYF. The CDR3 DNA reads as TGTGCCAGCAGCCCCTCCTCGAATCTCTGGGACACCATATATTTT. The chain uses TRBV5-6 and TRBJ1-3; no clear D gene. Germline V CDR1 and CDR2: SGHDT, YYEEEE. The CDR3 runs to 15 residues. The V gene lost 4 bases and the J gene lost 8 bases, with 19 bases spanning the gap.

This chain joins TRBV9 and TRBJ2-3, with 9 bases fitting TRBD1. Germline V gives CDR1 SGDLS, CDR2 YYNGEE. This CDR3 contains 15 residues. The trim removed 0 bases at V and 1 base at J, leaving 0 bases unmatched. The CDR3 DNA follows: TGTGCCAGCAGCGTAGGACAGGGGGGCACAGATACGCAGTATTTT. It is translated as CASSVGQGGTDTQYF.

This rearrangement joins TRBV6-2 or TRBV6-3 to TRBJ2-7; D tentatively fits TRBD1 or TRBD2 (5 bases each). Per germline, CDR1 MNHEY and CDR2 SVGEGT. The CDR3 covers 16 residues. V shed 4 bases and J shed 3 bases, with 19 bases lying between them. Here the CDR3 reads CASSLRFRDQIYEQYF. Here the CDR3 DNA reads TGTGCCAGCAGTTTGAGGTTCCGGGACCAGATCTACGAGCAGTACTTC.

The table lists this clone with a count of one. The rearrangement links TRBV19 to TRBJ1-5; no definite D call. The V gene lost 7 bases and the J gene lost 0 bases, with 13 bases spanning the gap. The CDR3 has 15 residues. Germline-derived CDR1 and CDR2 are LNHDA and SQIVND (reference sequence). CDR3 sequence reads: CASTPIPNSNQPQHF. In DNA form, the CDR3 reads TGTGCCAGTACCCCTATACCCAATAGCAATCAGCCCCAGCATTTT.

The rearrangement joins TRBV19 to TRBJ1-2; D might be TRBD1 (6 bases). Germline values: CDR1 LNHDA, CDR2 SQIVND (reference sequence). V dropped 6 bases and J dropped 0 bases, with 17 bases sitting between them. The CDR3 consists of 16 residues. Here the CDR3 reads CASRPLGDIANYGYTF. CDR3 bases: TGTGCCAGTAGACCCCTCGGGGACATAGCTAACTATGGCTACACCTTC.

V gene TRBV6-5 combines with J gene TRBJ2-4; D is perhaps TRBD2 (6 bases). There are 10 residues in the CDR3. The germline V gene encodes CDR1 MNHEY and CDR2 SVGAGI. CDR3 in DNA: TGTGCAGGAGGGAGTTACATTCAGTACTTC. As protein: CAGGSYIQYF.

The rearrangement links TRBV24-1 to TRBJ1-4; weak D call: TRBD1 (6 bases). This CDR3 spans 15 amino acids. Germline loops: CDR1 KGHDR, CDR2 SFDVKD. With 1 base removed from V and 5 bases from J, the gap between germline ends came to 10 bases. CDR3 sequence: CATSDLPGANEKLFF. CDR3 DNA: TGTGCCACCAGTGATTTACCAGGGGCCAATGAAAAACTGTTTTTT.

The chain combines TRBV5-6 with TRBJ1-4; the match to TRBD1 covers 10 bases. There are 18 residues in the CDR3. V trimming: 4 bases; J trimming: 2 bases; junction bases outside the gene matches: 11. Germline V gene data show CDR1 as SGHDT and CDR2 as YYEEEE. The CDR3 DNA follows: TGTGCCAGCAGCCCGCCGGGACAGGGGTTTATTACTAATGAAAAACTGTTTTTT. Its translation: CASSPPGQGFITNEKLFF.

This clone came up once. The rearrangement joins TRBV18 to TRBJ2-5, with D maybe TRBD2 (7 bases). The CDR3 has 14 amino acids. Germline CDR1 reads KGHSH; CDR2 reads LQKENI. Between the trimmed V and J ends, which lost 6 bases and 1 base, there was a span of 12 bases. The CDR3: CASSLAGAQETQYF. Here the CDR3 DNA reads TGTGCCAGCTCGCTCGCGGGGGCCCAAGAGACCCAGTACTTC.

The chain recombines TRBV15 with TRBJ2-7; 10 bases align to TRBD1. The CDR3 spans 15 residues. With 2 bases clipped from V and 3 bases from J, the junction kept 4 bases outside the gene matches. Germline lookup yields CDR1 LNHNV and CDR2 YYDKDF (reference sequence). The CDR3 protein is CATSRKGQGLYEQYF. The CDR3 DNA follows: TGTGCCACCAGCAGAAAGGGACAGGGGCTCTACGAGCAGTACTTC.